The 3 T cell receptor beta chains given below trace back to one sample, sequenced in a study of persistence of HIV-infected CD4 T cells. The immunoSEQ assay was version 4, run in survey mode. Using immunoSEQ multiplex PCR, the repertoire was profiled, and TCRdb retains in-frame clones only, with some absent. The sample has approximately 27,000 clones; 78% are singletons. Lysates of CMV-infected fibroblasts at 9 to 10 ug/mL stimulated these cells. Sorted nonresponding memory CD4+ T cells were CD40L-negative, CD69-negative, CD45RO-high. These TCRs are of unknown antigen specificity. The sample consisted of CD4+ T cells sorted from PBMCs after roughly 18-hour stimulation, taken from a patient who received antiretroviral therapy. The receptors stem from an adult woman with HIV who was CMV-seropositive.

The chain's CDR3 is CASSLGTSGGLTDTQYF. The CDR3 coding sequence is TGCGCCAGCAGCTTGGGAACTAGCGGGGGGCTCACAGATACGCAGTATTTT. This chain uses TRBV5-1 with TRBJ2-3; 12 bases match TRBD2. Looked up from germline, CDR1 is SGHRS and CDR2 is YFSETQ. There are 17 residues in the CDR3. J gave up 2 bases and V 0 bases, and 4 bases lay outside the gene matches.

The rearrangement links TRBV5-4 to TRBJ2-7, with D perhaps TRBD1 or TRBD2 (7 bases each). The V gene lost 3 bases and the J gene lost 6 bases, with 19 bases spanning the gap. Germline V gene sequence: CDR1 SGHNT, CDR2 YYREEE (reference sequence). The CDR3 is made up of 15 amino acids. This CDR3 reads CASSSFVFRGGEQYV. CDR3 coding DNA: TGTGCCAGCAGCTCCTTTGTGTTCAGGGGGGGCGAGCAGTACGTC.

As concerns this clone: One end of the junction fails to match germline, which may point to a read error. This chain links TRBV5-8 with TRBJ1-2; weak D call: TRBD1 (5 bases). From germline, CDR1 is SGHTS and CDR2 YDEGEE. The CDR3 runs to 14 residues. CDR3 region: CASSLGGPGYGYTF. CDR3 bases: TGTGCCAGCAGTTTGGGGGGACCGGGTTATGGCTACACCTTC.